This T cell receptor (beta chain) was documented in a study of blood T cells in healthy people across ages. Findings and limits, study-wide: Long-lived donors exceeded aged donors in naive CD4+ cells and diversity. Correlation between TCR beta diversity and naive T cell percentage was strong.

Primed by a sample-barcoded 5' primer and a J-beta primer mix, a second PCR proceeded for about 6 to 11 cycles. TCRdb processed the 5' RACE reads anew with MiXCR; each CDR3 protein has one entry. In the table there are about 690,000 distinct CDR3 sequences, around 38% of which are singletons. On this clonotype: Its antigen remains unidentified.

The CDR3 is 14 amino acids. The V end was cut by 5 bases, the J end by 1 base, with 9 bases between. Germline-derived CDR1 and CDR2 are MNHEY and SMNVEV (reference sequence). Sequencing was carried out using blood. The chain carries TRBV27 and TRBJ1-5; maybe TRBD1 (6 bases). The origin of this receptor is a man at least 80 years old in good health. The CDR3 region is CASSIGTSNQPQHF. CDR3 in DNA: TGTGCCAGCAGTATCGGGACAAGCAATCAGCCCCAGCATTTT.